The table lists the clone carrying this TCR beta chain with a few counts. Its antigen is not known. Every one of the donors was a healthy Caucasian. Per germline, CDR1 SGHNT and CDR2 YENEEA. There are 15 residues in the CDR3. Losses at the gene ends were 3 bases for V and 3 bases for J; bases not matched to a gene: 6. The data derive from a study of identical twins. Addition of a universal primer site occurred through template switching, and cDNA carried unique molecular identifiers. TCRdb re-called the 5' RACE reads through MiXCR, storing one row per CDR3 protein. The top ten hold 8% to 9.5% of the sample, which has around 340,000 distinct CDR3 sequences, roughly 9% seen once. Study-level points and caveats: The models gave estimates that fell short of the out-of-frame TCR alpha sharing seen in monozygotic twins.

The receptor was derived from a woman in her 50s in good health. The chain carries TRBV11-3 and TRBJ2-7, with 9 bases identical to TRBD1. Sequenced material: naive T cells sorted from blood. The CDR3 DNA reads as TGTGCCAGCAGCTTCGGGACAGGGATATTCTACGAGCAGTACTTC. This sequence encodes CASSFGTGIFYEQYF. Filled out from reference TRBV11-3 and TRBJ2-7, the complete variable domain reads EAGVVQSPRYKIIEKKQPVAFWCNPISGHNTLYWYLQNLGQGPELLIRYENEEAVDDSQLPKDRFSAERLKGVDSTLKIQPAELGDSAVYLCASSFGTGIFYEQYFGPGTRLTVT.